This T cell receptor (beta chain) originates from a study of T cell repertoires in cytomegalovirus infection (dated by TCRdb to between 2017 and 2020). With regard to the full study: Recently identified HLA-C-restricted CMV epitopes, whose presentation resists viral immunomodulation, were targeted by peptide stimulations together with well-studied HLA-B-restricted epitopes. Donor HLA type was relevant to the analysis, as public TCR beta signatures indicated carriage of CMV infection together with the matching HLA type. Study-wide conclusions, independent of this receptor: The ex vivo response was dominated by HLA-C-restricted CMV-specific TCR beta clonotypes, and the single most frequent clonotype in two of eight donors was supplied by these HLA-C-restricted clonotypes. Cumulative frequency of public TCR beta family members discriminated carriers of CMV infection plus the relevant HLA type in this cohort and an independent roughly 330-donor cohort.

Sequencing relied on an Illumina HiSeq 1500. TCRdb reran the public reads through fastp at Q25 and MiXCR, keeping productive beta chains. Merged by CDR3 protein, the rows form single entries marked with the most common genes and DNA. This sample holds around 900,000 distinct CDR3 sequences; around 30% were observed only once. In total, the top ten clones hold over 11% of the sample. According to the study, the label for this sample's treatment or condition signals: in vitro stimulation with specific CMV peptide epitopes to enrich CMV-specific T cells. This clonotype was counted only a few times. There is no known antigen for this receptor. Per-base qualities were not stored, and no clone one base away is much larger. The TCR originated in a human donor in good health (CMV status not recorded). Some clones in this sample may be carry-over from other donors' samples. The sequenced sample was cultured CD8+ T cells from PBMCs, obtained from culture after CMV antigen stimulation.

The CDR3 protein is CASSQDNPAVSTDTQYF. The sequenced DNA: TGTGCCAGCAGCCAAGATAATCCAGCGGTTAGCACAGATACGCAGTATTTT. The rearrangement joined TRBV4-2 to TRBJ2-3; the D segment could be TRBD2, given 5 matching bases. CDR1 and CDR2 (LGHNA, YNFKEQ) derive from the germline V gene. The CDR3 measures 17 amino acids from cysteine to phenylalanine. Only CDR3 DNA is held: 51 bases, read in frame from base 1. At the junction V is shortened by 0 bases and J by 0 bases, with 13 bases in between.